Below, 23 T cell receptor beta chains from the same sample are listed, as sequenced in a study of T cells after yellow fever vaccination. TCRdb analysed the 5' RACE reads with MiXCR anew, one entry per CDR3 protein. The sample shows 200,000 to 300,000 distinct CDR3 sequences, 10% to 15% of them seen only once. Sample: CD4+ T cells sorted from PBMCs, taken 45 days after the yellow fever booster vaccination. The source of these receptors is a man between 25 and 39 years old who received the YFV17D yellow fever vaccine.

This clonotype came up once. J is TRBJ2-1 and V is TRBV29-1; TRBD2 agrees at 11 bases. CDR1 and CDR2 from the germline V gene are SQVTM and ANQGSEA. CDR3 length: 13 residues. V lost 3 bases, J lost 9 bases, and 4 bases stayed unmatched. The DNA of the CDR3 is TGCAGCGTTGAGAGGACTAGCGGGCTTGAGCAGTTCTTC. Amino acids: CSVERTSGLEQFF.

V gene TRBV24-1 combines with J gene TRBJ2-2; 10 nucleotides align to TRBD2. This CDR3 has 16 amino acids. V dropped 12 bases and J dropped 5; count of bases not matched to a gene: 14. Germline loops: CDR1 KGHDR, CDR2 SFDVKD. DNA of the CDR3: TGTGCCGTTCAGGGGACTAGCGTGGTGGGGACCGGGGAGCTGTTTTTT. As protein: CAVQGTSVVGTGELFF.

The gene calls are TRBV11-2 and TRBJ2-3; D call uncertain. This CDR3 spans 15 amino acids. Trimming cost V 3 bases and J 3 bases, with 13 bases left between them. Germline CDR1 is SGHAT and CDR2 is FQNNGV. The CDR3 region is CASSFISPGTDTQYF. The CDR3 DNA reads TGTGCCAGCAGCTTCATTAGCCCTGGGACAGATACGCAGTATTTT.

This chain uses TRBV2 with TRBJ1-2, with D uncertain. The CDR3 consists of 12 residues. Trimming shortened V by 4 bases and J by 8 bases, and 11 bases separated the two germline ends. Germline V lookup: CDR1 SNHLY, CDR2 FYNNEI. The CDR3 is CASSAGIGGYTF. The CDR3 DNA is TGTGCCAGCAGTGCAGGAATAGGGGGCTACACCTTC.

The rearrangement links TRBV12-3 or TRBV12-4 to TRBJ1-5, with 10 bases aligning to TRBD1. V lost 6 bases, J lost 6 bases, and 5 bases stayed unmatched. The CDR3 totals 14 residues. The CDR3 DNA sequence: TGTGCCAGCAGACAAGGACAGGGGGGTCAGCCCCAGCATTTT. Translated: CASRQGQGGQPQHF.

The rearrangement uses TRBV7-9 and TRBJ2-2; possible D gene TRBD1, 5 bases. The CDR3 is 14 amino acids. Germline-derived CDR1 and CDR2 are SEHNR and FQNEAQ (reference sequence). Trimming removed 5 bases from V and 7 bases from J, with 14 bases in between. The CDR3 nucleotides are TGTGCCAGCAGCCGCAAGACAGTAATCGGGGAGCTGTTTTTT. Translation gives CASSRKTVIGELFF.

V and J are TRBV28 and TRBJ2-7; TRBD1 agrees at 9 bases. Germline values: CDR1 MDHEN, CDR2 SYDVKM. The junction had 19 bases not matched to a gene; V was cut back by 4 bases and J by 9 bases. The CDR3 loop spans 17 amino acids. In DNA, the CDR3 is TGTGCCAGCAGTTCCCCTTCTGCCGGGACAGGGACCTTGTTGCAGTACTTC. Translation: CASSSPSAGTGTLLQYF.

Notes on this clonotype: Germline is not matched at one junction end, which may reflect a read error. This sequence joins TRBV7-2 and TRBJ2-3; D gene ambiguous. CDR3 size: 13 residues. CDR1 and CDR2 (germline): SGHTA, FQGNSA. The CDR3 nucleotides are TGTGCCAGCAGCTCCCGGGCCAGAGATACGAAGTATTTT. As protein: CASSSRARDTKYF. Complete variable domain (other parts from reference TRBV7-2 and TRBJ2-3): GAGVSQSPSNKVTEKGKDVELRCDPISGHTALYWYRQSLGQGLEFLIYFQGNSAPDKSGLPSDRFSAERTGGSVSTLTIQRTQQEDSAVYLCASSSRARDTKYFGPGTRLTVL.

This clonotype was detected only a few times. V usage is TRBV15 and J usage is TRBJ1-3, with no clear D. The V gene's germline CDR1 is LNHNV and CDR2 YYDKDF (reference sequence). The V gene lost 3 bases and the J gene lost 0 bases, with 6 bases spanning the gap. The CDR3 runs to 14 residues. CDR3 sequence (DNA): TGTGCCACCAGCAGGGGAAGCTCTGGAAACACCATATATTTT. This gives the protein CATSRGSSGNTIYF.

A few counts support this clonotype. At one end the junction does not follow the germline gene, possibly because of a read error. V and J are TRBV5-1 and TRBJ2-3; TRBD2 matches 10 bases. The V gene's germline CDR1 is SGHRS and CDR2 YFSETQ. The CDR3 sequence is 15 residues long. CDR3 amino acids: CASSPGLAGADTQYF. The DNA of the CDR3 is TGTGCCAGCTCACCTGGCCTAGCGGGAGCAGATACGCAGTATTTT.

This clonotype was observed at least ten times. V is TRBV3-1 and J is TRBJ2-3; D may be TRBD2 (5 bases). The CDR3 runs 13 residues. Trimming pared 3 bases from V and 1 base from J, leaving 5 bases between. Per the germline V gene, CDR1 is LGHDT and CDR2 is YNNKEL (reference sequence). The CDR3 is CASSQRGTDTQYF. The CDR3 DNA reads TGTGCCAGCAGCCAGCGGGGCACAGATACGCAGTATTTT.

There are many counts of this clonotype. V is TRBV7-6 and J is TRBJ2-1, with D unresolved. The V gene's germline CDR1 is SGHVS and CDR2 FNYEAQ. Trimming stripped 1 base from V and 5 bases from J, with 6 bases between. CDR3 size: 13 residues. CDR3 DNA sequence: TGTGCCAGCAGCTTAGGACGTAACAATGAGCAGTTCTTC. Amino acids: CASSLGRNNEQFF.

This clonotype was observed a handful of times. The V call is TRBV6-2 or TRBV6-3, the J call TRBJ1-5; no clear D. CDR1 is MNHEY and CDR2 is SVGEGT in the germline V gene. Trimming removed 0 bases from V and 7 bases from J, with 10 bases in between. The CDR3 has 14 amino acids. CDR3 nucleotides: TGTGCCAGCAGTTACTCTACCTTGAAACAGCCCCAGCATTTT. Its translation: CASSYSTLKQPQHF.

This clonotype was seen more than once but under ten times. The rearrangement links TRBV7-2 to TRBJ2-4; 10 bases line up with TRBD2. V shed 3 bases, J shed 4 bases, and the junction held 9 bases outside the gene matches. There are 17 residues in the CDR3. CDR1 is SGHTA, CDR2 FQGNSA, per germline. The CDR3 is CASSFWTSGNVKNIQYF. The CDR3 bases are TGTGCCAGCAGCTTCTGGACTAGCGGAAACGTAAAAAACATTCAGTACTTC.

This clonotype was observed a handful of times. This rearrangement joins TRBV6-1 to TRBJ2-7; D may correspond to TRBD1 or TRBD2 (5 bases each). The CDR3 extends over 14 amino acids. Germline CDR1 and CDR2: MNHNS and SASEGT. V gave up 6 bases and J gave up 5 bases, with 17 bases separating them. The CDR3 region is CASSRGTPEDEQYF. CDR3 coding DNA: TGTGCCAGCAGCAGAGGGACCCCGGAGGACGAGCAGTACTTC.

A few counts support this clonotype. The gene calls are TRBV6-5 and TRBJ1-4; D unclear. V was pared by 2 bases and J by 8 bases, with 15 bases between. CDR3 length: 15 residues. CDR1 and CDR2 from the germline V gene are MNHEY and SVGAGI. The CDR3 coding sequence is TGTGCCAGCAGTTACCGTTCGGCCTGGGGAGAAAAACTGTTTTTT. It encodes CASSYRSAWGEKLFF.

This clonotype was found many times. The rearrangement links TRBV29-1 to TRBJ2-3; D gene uncertain. Trimming pared 6 bases from V and 6 bases from J, leaving 13 bases between. This CDR3 is built from 12 residues. CDR1 is SQVTM and CDR2 is ANQGSEA in the germline V gene. Written as DNA, the CDR3 is TGCAGCGTCCTAAGGGATTCTGATACGCAGTATTTT. It encodes CSVLRDSDTQYF.

The gene calls are TRBV27 and TRBJ2-3; 7 nucleotides match TRBD2. The CDR3 covers 17 residues. In germline, CDR1 is MNHEY, CDR2 SMNVEV (reference sequence). Losses at the gene ends were 5 bases for V and 2 bases for J; bases not matched to a gene: 13. The CDR3 sequence: CASSPGPGAGDTDTQYF. The CDR3 DNA follows: TGTGCCAGCAGTCCCGGCCCCGGTGCGGGAGACACAGATACGCAGTATTTT.

This chain uses TRBV20-1 with TRBJ1-2; 9 nucleotides align to TRBD1. With 5 bases clipped from V and 4 bases from J, the junction kept 2 bases outside the gene matches. The CDR3 covers 12 residues. Germline V lookup: CDR1 DFQATT, CDR2 SNEGSKA (reference sequence). The CDR3 loop reads CSAPTGGYGYTF. CDR3 sequence (DNA): TGCAGTGCTCCGACAGGGGGCTATGGCTACACCTTC.

This clonotype was detected a few times. The chain combines TRBV20-1 with TRBJ2-1; D is unresolved. Germline V gene data show CDR1 as DFQATT and CDR2 as SNEGSKA (reference sequence). V was shortened by 4 bases and J by 8 bases, with 9 bases between the two germline ends. This CDR3 is 11 amino acids long. The DNA for the CDR3 is TGCAGTGCTATGGGTGGGGATGAGCAGTTCTTC. Translation gives CSAMGGDEQFF.

This clonotype occurred a few times. The chain uses TRBV30 and TRBJ1-2, with no clear D. The CDR3 runs to 13 residues. Trimming shortened V by 0 bases and J by 4 bases, and 9 bases separated the two germline ends. The germline CDR1 and CDR2 sequences are GTSNPN and SVGIG (reference sequence). The CDR3 DNA is TGTGCCTGGAGTGTACAAAACGTCTATGGCTACACCTTC. This translates into CAWSVQNVYGYTF.

This clonotype was counted between two and nine times. The V and J genes are TRBV18 and TRBJ2-7; TRBD2 matches 8 bases. The V segment lost 6 bases and the J segment 5 bases; nucleotides outside the gene matches: 9. The V gene's germline CDR1 is KGHSH and CDR2 LQKENI. The CDR3 sequence is 14 residues long. The CDR3 coding sequence is TGTGCCAGCTCCCGAGCGGGAGAGGAGGACGAGCAGTACTTC. Translated: CASSRAGEEDEQYF. Complete variable domain (other parts from reference TRBV18 and TRBJ2-7): NAGVMQNPRHLVRRRGQEARLRCSPMKGHSHVYWYRQLPEEGLKFMVYLQKENIIDESGMPKERFSAEFPKEGPSILRIQQVVRGDSAAYFCASSRAGEEDEQYFGPGTRLTVT.

This clonotype was found a few times. The J gene is TRBJ2-3, the V gene TRBV5-1; D is perhaps TRBD1 (6 bases). Germline V gene sequence: CDR1 SGHRS, CDR2 YFSETQ. This CDR3 spans 16 amino acids. Trimming pared 0 bases from V and 0 bases from J, leaving 11 bases between. CDR3 protein: CASSLGQASSTDTQYF. The CDR3 DNA is TGCGCCAGCAGCTTGGGACAGGCCTCAAGCACAGATACGCAGTATTTT.